This T cell receptor beta chain was recorded in a study of T cell responses to AZD1222 COVID-19 vaccine. Study findings and constraints: Clonal diversity was possibly underestimated, and white British individuals and females predominated among donors. CD4 TCRs covered the whole spike, strongest at regions 160-218 and 743-854.

Assay used: immunoSEQ multiplex PCR; TCRdb lists only in-frame clones, some missing. The sample has more than 110,000 clones; about 91% are singletons. About this clone itself: Antigen: not known.

This specimen consisted of peripheral blood, obtained 28 days after the second AZD1222 dose. The sequence came from an adult who received the AZD1222 COVID-19 vaccine.

CDR3 nucleotide sequence: TGTGCCAGCAGACACTGGGCGGAAACCTCTGGAAACACCATATATTTT. Translated, it gives CASRHWAETSGNTIYF. The chain is built from TRBV28 and TRBJ1-3; D gene uncertain. V shed 6 bases and J shed 0 bases, with 15 bases lying between them. Germline CDR1 MDHEN, CDR2 SYDVKM. This CDR3 spans 16 amino acids.